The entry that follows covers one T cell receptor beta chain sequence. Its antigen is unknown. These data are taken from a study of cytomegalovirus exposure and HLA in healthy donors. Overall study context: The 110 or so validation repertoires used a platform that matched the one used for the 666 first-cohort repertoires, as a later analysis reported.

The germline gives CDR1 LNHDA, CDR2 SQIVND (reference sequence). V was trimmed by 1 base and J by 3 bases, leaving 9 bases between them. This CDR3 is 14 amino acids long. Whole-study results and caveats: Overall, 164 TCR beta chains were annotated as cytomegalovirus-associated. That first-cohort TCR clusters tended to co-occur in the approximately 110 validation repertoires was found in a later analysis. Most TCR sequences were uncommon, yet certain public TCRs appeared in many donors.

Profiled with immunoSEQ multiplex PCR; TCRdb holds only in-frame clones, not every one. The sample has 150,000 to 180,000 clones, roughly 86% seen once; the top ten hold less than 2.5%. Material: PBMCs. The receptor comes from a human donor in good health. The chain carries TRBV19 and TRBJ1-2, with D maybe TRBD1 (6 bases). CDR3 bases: TGTGCCAGTAGTATAGTAAACAGGGACTATGGCTACACCTTC. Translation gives CASSIVNRDYGYTF.